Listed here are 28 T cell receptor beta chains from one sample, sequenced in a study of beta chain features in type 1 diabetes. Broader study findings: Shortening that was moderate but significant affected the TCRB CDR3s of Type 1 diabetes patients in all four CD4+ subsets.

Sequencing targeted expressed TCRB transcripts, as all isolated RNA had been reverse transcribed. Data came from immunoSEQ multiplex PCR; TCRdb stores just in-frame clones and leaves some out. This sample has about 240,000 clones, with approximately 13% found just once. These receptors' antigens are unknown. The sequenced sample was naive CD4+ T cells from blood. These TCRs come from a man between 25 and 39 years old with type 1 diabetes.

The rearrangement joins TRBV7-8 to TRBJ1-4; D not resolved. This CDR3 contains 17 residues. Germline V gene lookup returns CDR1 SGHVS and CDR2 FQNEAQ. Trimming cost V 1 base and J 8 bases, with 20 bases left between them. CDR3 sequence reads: CASSLGSSTAGTEKLFF. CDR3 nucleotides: TGTGCCAGCAGCTTAGGGTCAAGTACGGCGGGTACAGAAAAACTGTTTTTT.

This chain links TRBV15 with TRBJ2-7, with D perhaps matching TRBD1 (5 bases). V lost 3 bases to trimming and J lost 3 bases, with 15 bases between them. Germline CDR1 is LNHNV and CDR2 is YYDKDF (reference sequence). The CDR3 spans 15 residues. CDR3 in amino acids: CATSSAPGQFYEQYF. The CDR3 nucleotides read TGTGCCACCAGCAGTGCGCCTGGACAATTCTACGAGCAGTACTTC.

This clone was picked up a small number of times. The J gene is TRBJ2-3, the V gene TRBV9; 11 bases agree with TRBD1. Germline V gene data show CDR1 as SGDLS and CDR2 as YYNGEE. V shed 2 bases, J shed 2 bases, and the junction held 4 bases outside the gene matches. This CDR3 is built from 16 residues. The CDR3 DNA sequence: TGTGCCAGCAGCGTCGGGACAGGGGGAACCACAGATACGCAGTATTTT. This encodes CASSVGTGGTTDTQYF.

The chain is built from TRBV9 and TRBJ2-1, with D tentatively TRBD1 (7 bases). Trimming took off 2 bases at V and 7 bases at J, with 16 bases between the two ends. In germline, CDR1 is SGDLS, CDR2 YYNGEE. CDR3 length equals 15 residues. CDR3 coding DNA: TGTGCCAGCAGCGTGACAGGGCAAGGGGGGAATGAGCAGTTCTTC. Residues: CASSVTGQGGNEQFF.

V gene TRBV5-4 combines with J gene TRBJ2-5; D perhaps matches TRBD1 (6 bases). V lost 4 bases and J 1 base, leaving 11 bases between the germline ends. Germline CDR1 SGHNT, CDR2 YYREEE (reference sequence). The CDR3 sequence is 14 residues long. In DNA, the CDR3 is TGTGCCAGCAGCGACGCACAGGGCCAAGAGACCCAGTACTTC. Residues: CASSDAQGQETQYF.

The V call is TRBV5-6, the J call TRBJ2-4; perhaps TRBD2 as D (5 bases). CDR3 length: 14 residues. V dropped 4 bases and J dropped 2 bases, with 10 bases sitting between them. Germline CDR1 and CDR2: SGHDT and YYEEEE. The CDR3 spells CASSRTGSKNIQYF. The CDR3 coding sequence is TGTGCCAGCAGCAGGACGGGGTCCAAAAACATTCAGTACTTC.

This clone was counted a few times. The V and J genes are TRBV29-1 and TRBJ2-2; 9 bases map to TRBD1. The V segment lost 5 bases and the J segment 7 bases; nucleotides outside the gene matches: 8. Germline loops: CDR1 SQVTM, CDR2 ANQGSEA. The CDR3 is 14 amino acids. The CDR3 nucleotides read TGCAGCGTTCGCCGGACAGGGGAGGTCGGGGAGCTGTTTTTT. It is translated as CSVRRTGEVGELFF.

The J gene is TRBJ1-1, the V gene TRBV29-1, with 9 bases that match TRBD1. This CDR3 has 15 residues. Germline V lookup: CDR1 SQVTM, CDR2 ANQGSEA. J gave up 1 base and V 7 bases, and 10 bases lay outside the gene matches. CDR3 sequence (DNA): TGCAGCGCCGTATGGACAGGGGCGGGGAACACTGAAGCTTTCTTT. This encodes CSAVWTGAGNTEAFF.

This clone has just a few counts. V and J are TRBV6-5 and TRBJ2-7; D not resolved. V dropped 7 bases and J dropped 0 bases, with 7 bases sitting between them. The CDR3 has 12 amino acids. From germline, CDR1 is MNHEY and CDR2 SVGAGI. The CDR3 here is CASIESSYEQYF. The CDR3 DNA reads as TGTGCCAGCATAGAGAGCTCCTACGAGCAGTACTTC.

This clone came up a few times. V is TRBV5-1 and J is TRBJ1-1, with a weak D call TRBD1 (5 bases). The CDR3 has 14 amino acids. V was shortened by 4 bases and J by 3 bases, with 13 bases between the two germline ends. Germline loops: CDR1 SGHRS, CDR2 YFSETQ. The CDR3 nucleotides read TGCGCCAGCAGCGGGGCCAGCTCGGACACTGAAGCTTTCTTT. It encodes CASSGASSDTEAFF.

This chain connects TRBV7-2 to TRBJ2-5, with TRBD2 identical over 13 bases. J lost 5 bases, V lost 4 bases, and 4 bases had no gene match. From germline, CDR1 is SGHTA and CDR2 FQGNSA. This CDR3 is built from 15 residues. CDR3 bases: TGTGCCAGCAGCTCGGGACTAGCGGGAAGCGAGACCCAGTACTTC. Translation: CASSSGLAGSETQYF.

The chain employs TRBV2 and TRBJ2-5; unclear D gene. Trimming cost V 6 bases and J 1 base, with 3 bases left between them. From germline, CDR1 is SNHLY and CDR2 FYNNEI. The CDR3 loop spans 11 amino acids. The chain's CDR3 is CASRAQETQYF. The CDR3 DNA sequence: TGTGCCAGCAGAGCCCAAGAGACCCAGTACTTC.

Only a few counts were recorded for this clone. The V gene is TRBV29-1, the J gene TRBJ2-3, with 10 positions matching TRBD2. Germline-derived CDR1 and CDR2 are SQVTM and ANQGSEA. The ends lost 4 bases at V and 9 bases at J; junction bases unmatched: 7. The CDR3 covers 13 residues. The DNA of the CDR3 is TGCAGCGTTGTAGGGCTAGCGGGAGACACGCAGTATTTT. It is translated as CSVVGLAGDTQYF.

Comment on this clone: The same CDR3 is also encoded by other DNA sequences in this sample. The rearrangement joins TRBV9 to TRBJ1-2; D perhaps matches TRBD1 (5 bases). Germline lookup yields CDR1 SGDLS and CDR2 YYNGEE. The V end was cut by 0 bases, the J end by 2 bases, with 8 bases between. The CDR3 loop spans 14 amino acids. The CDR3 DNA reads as TGTGCCAGCAGCGTAGGCACAGGCAACTATGGCTACACCTTC. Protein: CASSVGTGNYGYTF.

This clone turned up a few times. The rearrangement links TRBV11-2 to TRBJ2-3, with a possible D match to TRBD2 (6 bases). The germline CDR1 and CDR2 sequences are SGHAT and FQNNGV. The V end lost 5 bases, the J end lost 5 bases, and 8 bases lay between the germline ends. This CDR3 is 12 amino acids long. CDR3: CASSQEGDTQYF. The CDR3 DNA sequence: TGTGCCAGCAGCCAGGAGGGAGATACGCAGTATTTT.

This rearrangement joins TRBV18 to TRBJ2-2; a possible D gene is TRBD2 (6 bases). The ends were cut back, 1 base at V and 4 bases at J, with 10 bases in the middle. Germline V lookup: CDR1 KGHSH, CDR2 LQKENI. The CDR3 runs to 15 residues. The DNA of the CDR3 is TGTGCCAGCTCACCACAGGGAGGTGGCACCGGGGAGCTGTTTTTT. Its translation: CASSPQGGGTGELFF. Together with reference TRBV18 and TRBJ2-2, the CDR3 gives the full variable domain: NAGVMQNPRHLVRRRGQEARLRCSPMKGHSHVYWYRQLPEEGLKFMVYLQKENIIDESGMPKERFSAEFPKEGPSILRIQQVVRGDSAAYFCASSPQGGGTGELFFGEGSRLTVL.

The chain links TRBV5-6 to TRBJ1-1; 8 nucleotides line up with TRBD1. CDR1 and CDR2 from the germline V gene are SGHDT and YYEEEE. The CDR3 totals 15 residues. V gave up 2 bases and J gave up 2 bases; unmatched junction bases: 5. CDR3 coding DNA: TGTGCCAGCAGCTTTGGGACAGGTCGAAACACTGAAGCTTTCTTT. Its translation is CASSFGTGRNTEAFF.

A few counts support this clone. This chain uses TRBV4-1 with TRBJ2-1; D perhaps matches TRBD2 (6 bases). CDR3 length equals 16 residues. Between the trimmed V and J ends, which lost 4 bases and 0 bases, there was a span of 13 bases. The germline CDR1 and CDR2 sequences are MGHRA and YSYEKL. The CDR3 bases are TGCGCCAGCAGCCGGGGGGAACCGAGCTCCTACAATGAGCAGTTCTTC. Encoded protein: CASSRGEPSSYNEQFF.

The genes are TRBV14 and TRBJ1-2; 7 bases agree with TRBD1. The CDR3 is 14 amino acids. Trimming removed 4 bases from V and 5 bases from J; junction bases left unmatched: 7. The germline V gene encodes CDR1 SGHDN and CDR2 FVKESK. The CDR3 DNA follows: TGTGCCAGCAGCCCCGGGACAGTTGTGTATGGCTACACCTTC. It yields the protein CASSPGTVVYGYTF.

This CDR3 is CASSLESGTAGYTF. DNA of the CDR3: TGCGCCAGCAGCTTGGAGTCAGGGACAGCGGGCTACACCTTC. This chain joins TRBV5-1 and TRBJ1-2; TRBD1 agrees at 7 bases. The CDR3 totals 14 residues. The ends lost 0 bases at V and 8 bases at J; junction bases unmatched: 7. Germline V gene sequence: CDR1 SGHRS, CDR2 YFSETQ.

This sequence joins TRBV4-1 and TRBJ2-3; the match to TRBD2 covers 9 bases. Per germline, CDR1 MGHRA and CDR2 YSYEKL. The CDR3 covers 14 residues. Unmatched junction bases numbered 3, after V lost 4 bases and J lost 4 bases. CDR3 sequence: CASSLSGGSDTQYF. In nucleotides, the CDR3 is TGCGCCAGCAGCCTTAGCGGGGGCTCAGATACGCAGTATTTT.

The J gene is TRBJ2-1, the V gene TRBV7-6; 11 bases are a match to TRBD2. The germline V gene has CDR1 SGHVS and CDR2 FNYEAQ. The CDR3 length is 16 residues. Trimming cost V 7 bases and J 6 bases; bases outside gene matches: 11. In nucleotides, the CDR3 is TGTGCCAGCACCCCAGGGGAACTAGCGGGGGCCAATGAGCAGTTCTTC. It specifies CASTPGELAGANEQFF.

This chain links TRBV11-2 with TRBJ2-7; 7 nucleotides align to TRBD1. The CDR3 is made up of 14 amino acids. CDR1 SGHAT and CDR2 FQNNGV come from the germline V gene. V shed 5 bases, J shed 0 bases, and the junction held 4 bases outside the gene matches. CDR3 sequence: CASSQGQYSYEQYF. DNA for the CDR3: TGTGCCAGCAGCCAGGGACAGTACTCCTACGAGCAGTACTTC.

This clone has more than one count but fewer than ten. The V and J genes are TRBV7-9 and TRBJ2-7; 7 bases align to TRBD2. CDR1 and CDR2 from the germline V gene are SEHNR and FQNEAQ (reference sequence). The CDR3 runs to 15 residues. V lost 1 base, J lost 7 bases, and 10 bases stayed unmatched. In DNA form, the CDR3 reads TGTGCCAGCAGCTTAGTGGGGCTAGCGGCGGAGGAGCAGTACTTC. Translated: CASSLVGLAAEEQYF.

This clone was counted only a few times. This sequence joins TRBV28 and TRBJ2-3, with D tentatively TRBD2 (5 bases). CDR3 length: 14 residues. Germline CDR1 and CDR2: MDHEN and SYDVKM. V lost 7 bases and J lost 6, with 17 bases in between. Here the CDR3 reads CASTTPREADTQYF. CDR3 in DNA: TGTGCCAGCACCACTCCGAGGGAAGCGGATACGCAGTATTTT.

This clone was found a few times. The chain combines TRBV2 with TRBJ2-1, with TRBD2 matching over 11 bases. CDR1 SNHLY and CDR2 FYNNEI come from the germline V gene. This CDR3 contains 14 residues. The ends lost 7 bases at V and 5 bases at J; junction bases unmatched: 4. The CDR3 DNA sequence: TGTGCCAGCAAGGGACTAGCGGTCCACAATGAGCAGTTCTTC. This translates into CASKGLAVHNEQFF.

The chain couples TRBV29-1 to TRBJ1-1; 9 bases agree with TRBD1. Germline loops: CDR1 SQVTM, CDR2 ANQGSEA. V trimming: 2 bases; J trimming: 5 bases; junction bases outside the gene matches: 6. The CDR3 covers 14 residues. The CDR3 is CSVERGQGRTEAFF. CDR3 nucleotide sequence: TGCAGCGTTGAAAGGGGACAGGGAAGGACTGAAGCTTTCTTT. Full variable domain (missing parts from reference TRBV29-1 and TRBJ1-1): SAVISQKPSRDICQRGTSLTIQCQVDSQVTMMFWYRQQPGQSLTLIATANQGSEATYESGFVIDKFPISRPNLTFSTLTVSNMSPEDSSIYLCSVERGQGRTEAFFGQGTRLTVV.

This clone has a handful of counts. The CDR3 protein is CASSSDTRDTQYF. CDR3 bases: TGTGCCAGCAGTTCGGACACGAGGGATACGCAGTATTTT. This sequence joins TRBV2 and TRBJ2-3, with D possibly matching TRBD1 (5 bases). The CDR3 sequence is 13 residues long. CDR1 is SNHLY, CDR2 FYNNEI, per germline. Trimming shortened V by 5 bases and J by 6 bases, and 12 bases separated the two germline ends.